Below, one T cell receptor beta chain is given with its context. Its antigen remains unidentified. No per-base quality is available; no much larger clone lies one base away. CDR1 LNHDA and CDR2 SQIVND were looked up in the germline V gene (reference sequence). Inclusive of the bounding cysteine and phenylalanine, the CDR3 is 13 residues long. Only the CDR3 region is kept as DNA, spanning 39 bases read in frame from base 1. The sample originates from a study of blood T cells in healthy people across ages (dated by TCRdb to about 2015). Study-level background: Template switching captured roughly one uniquely barcoded TCR beta cDNA molecule per two T cells in model experiments. The study measured age-related changes in TCR beta repertoire diversity using deep sequencing normalized with unique cDNA molecular identifiers. Donors were grouped into four age groups: young (average approximately 15 years), middle-aged (less than 40), aged (around 56) and long-lived (about 82). To avoid experimental bias, donors of different ages were randomly spread across the sequencing lanes. For two donors (one aged 18 to 29 and one aged 80 or older), the study analyzed two additional independent replicas of 1 million unique cDNA reads from the same blood draw.

Findings and caveats that apply to the study as a whole: Since profiling was done on bulk unsorted PBMCs, naive and antigen-experienced compartments could not be conclusively compared. Estimates of total diversity based on one million sequenced T cells were considered lower bounds and underestimates. The percentage of naive T cells measured by flow cytometry correlated strongly with observed TCR beta diversity. Compared with the aged group, more naive CD4+ T cells, fewer expanded clones and increased TCR diversity were shown by the long-lived group, suggesting age selection. Observed TCR beta diversity per million T cells fell roughly linearly with age, and a significant reduction was already apparent by age around 40. Donor CMV infection status was unknown, potentially confounding age-related changes in expanded clonotypes.

Systemically healthy Caucasian individuals from Russia, approximately 39 in total and aged roughly 6 to 90 years, were included as donors. Each donor gave roughly 9 milliliters of peripheral blood, drawn into EDTA-treated Vacutainer tubes. Ficoll-Paque density-gradient centrifugation was used to isolate PBMCs, with at least 7 million per sample. Trizol reagent was used to extract total RNA from PBMCs, with at least 5.5 micrograms per sample. For every donor, flow cytometry on a PBMC aliquot measured the percentage of naive CD45RAhigh/CD27high T cells. The library relied on 5' RACE. Sequencing instrument: Illumina HiSeq 2500. A second PCR of about 7 to 12 cycles was run with a J-beta primer mix and a sample-barcoded 5' primer. Each TCR beta cDNA molecule received a unique molecular identifier from a template-switch 5' adaptor carrying 12 random nucleotides. Each sample yielded at least 3 million CDR3-containing paired-end reads. First-strand cDNA was synthesized from all RNA with the Mint cDNA synthesis kit, primed by a TRBC-specific oligonucleotide. After uracil-DNA glycosylase treatment, a first 18-cycle PCR used universal primers M1SS and BC2_uni_R on all cDNA. Per the original workflow: Each sample was normalized by randomly selecting 1 million high-quality reads, each carrying a distinct molecular identifier. Instead of being binned into consensus sequences, reads with shared molecular identifiers were discarded. CDR3 identification, clonotype clustering and error correction used MiTCR with a Q25 quality threshold and the strictest error-elimination algorithm. A nonparametric unseen species model using Euler transformation provided a lower-bound estimate of total TCR beta diversity. TCRdb ran its own pipeline on the public reads, namely fastp trimming at Q25 and MiXCR clone calling, and kept in-frame beta chains. A single entry per CDR3 protein holds the most common genes and DNA from its merged rows. The V and J calls follow TCRdb's processing rather than the paper's. A total of 600,000 or so distinct CDR3 sequences appear in this sample, about 30% of them only once. The ten largest clones represent 15% to 18% of the sample.

The sequence came from a woman aged 80 or older in good health. The V and J genes are TRBV19 and TRBJ2-5; the D gene is perhaps TRBD1, from 6 matching bases. The last part of the DNA fits TRBJ2-1 better; the J call may be wrong. Sequences were obtained from blood. In nucleotide form, the sequence is TGTGCCAGTTCTCCGGGACACCAAGAGACCCAGTTCTTC. This codes for CASSPGHQETQFF.